This T cell receptor (beta chain) comes out of a study of shared clonotypes between healthy human individuals. HIV-negative, healthy adults without recent acute infections or vaccinations were the donors. General observations from the study: The donor pool, a small one, limited the genetic and exposure-history diversity represented.

In the original workflow: Filtering differed, since immunoSEQ gave only junction sequences and no quality scores. Libraries were prepared by immunoSEQ multiplex PCR; TCRdb keeps only in-frame clonotypes and omits some of them. V and J calls and clone size follow that table, whereas D and trimming were derived from the DNA. The sample has hundreds of thousands of clones, around 80% seen once. The CDR3 extends over 16 amino acids. V was clipped by 3 bases and J by 7 bases; unmatched bases: 13. Germline V gene sequence: CDR1 MNHNS, CDR2 SASEGT. The sample holds one count of this clone. Its antigen is unidentified.

This sequence originates from a woman in her forties in good health. Some clones in this sample may be carry-over from other donors' samples. Sequenced sample: PBMCs. V gene TRBV6-1 combines with J gene TRBJ1-2; 8 bases fit TRBD1. As DNA, the CDR3 is TGTGCCAGCAGTGACCCGGACAGGGTCTCCCTCGGTGGCTACACCTTC. Translating it yields CASSDPDRVSLGGYTF.